Listed below are T cell receptor beta chains from one sample, sequenced in a study of cytomegalovirus exposure and HLA in healthy donors. The repertoire was sequenced with immunoSEQ multiplex PCR; TCRdb's copy has only in-frame clones and lacks some. Here the sample spans roughly 130,000 clones, 75% to 90% being singletons. Sequencing used PBMCs. Receptors originate from a male donor in good health and CMV-seronegative. Both conserved end residues are part of each CDR3. D genes are given only for firm matches. Clone size is not always given. Where it is, it says once, few, many or a class for expanded clones.

>TRBJ2-7|NA|once|TRBV2
CASTGVRGRFYEQYF
TGTGCCAGCACGGGGGTAAGGGGGCGATTCTACGAGCAGTACTTC
>TRBJ1-1|TRBD1|NA|TRBV5-6
CASLGQGGTEAFF
TGTGCCAGCTTAGGACAGGGCGGCACTGAAGCTTTCTTT
>TRBJ2-7|NA|NA|TRBV18
CASSLQGNEQYF
TGTGCCAGCTCTCTTCAGGGCAACGAGCAGTACTTC
>TRBJ2-1|NA|few|TRBV6-5
CASSYDTYNEQFF
TGTGCCAGCAGTTACGACACCTACAATGAGCAGTTCTTC
>TRBJ2-7|TRBD2|NA|TRBV4-1
CASSQSGSGDYEQYF
TGCGCCAGCAGCCAGAGCGGGAGTGGAGACTACGAGCAGTACTTC
>TRBJ2-7|TRBD1|NA|TRBV5-4
CASSLGGTGGRSEQYF
TGTGCCAGCAGCTTGGGGGGGACAGGGGGTCGGAGCGAGCAGTACTTC
>TRBJ2-2|NA|NA|TRBV11-3
CASSLDFRDTGELFF
TGTGCCAGCAGCTTAGACTTCAGGGACACCGGGGAGCTGTTTTTT
>TRBJ1-1|NA|few|TRBV2
CASSSTGRTEAFF
TGTGCCAGCAGCTCTACAGGGAGAACTGAAGCTTTCTTT
>TRBJ1-5|TRBD1|NA|TRBV18
CASHGQVNQPQHF
TGTGCCAGCCACGGACAGGTAAATCAGCCCCAGCATTTT
>TRBJ1-2|NA|NA|TRBV6-6
CASSYSGEAGYTF
TGTGCCAGCAGTTACTCAGGGGAAGCTGGCTACACCTTC
>TRBJ2-2|NA|NA|TRBV30
CAWSGQANTGELFF
TGTGCCTGGAGTGGGCAGGCTAACACCGGGGAGCTGTTTTTT
>TRBJ1-4|TRBD1|NA|TRBV18
CASSPARTGRNEKLFF
TGTGCCAGCTCACCCGCCCGGACAGGGCGTAATGAAAAACTGTTTTTT
>TRBJ1-5|TRBD1|NA|TRBV18
CASSPRGPRTQGVGQPQHF
TGTGCCAGCTCACCACGAGGACCCAGAACACAGGGGGTAGGGCAGCCCCAGCATTTT
>TRBJ2-2|NA|NA|TRBV7-9
CASSLAQQLNTGELFF
TGTGCCAGCAGCTTAGCCCAACAGCTGAACACCGGGGAGCTGTTTTTT
>TRBJ2-3|NA|few|TRBV7-9
CASRGGPDTQYF
TGTGCCAGCAGAGGAGGGCCAGATACGCAGTATTTT
>TRBJ1-2|TRBD1|NA|TRBV5-1
CASSWDRLGGYTF
TGCGCCAGCAGCTGGGACAGATTGGGTGGCTACACCTTC
>TRBJ2-2|TRBD2|NA|TRBV11-1
CASSLTSGGSVNTGELFF
TGTGCCAGCAGCTTGACTAGCGGGGGGTCAGTGAACACCGGGGAGCTGTTTTTT
>TRBJ2-1|NA|NA|TRBV5-4
CASSALQGSYNEQFF
TGTGCCAGCAGCGCGTTACAGGGTTCCTACAATGAGCAGTTCTTC
>TRBJ1-1|NA|NA|TRBV14
CASSQGGGLGTEAFF
TGTGCCAGCAGCCAAGGAGGCGGTTTGGGCACTGAAGCTTTCTTT
>TRBJ2-7|NA|NA|TRBV2
CASSDQGQGLLGPYEQYF
TGTGCCAGCAGTGACCAGGGGCAGGGGCTTCTGGGTCCCTACGAGCAGTACTTC
>TRBJ2-1|NA|NA|TRBV11-2
CASSLGHSSNEQFF
TGTGCCAGCAGCTTGGGACACTCCAGCAATGAGCAGTTCTTC
>TRBJ1-3|TRBD1|NA|TRBV30
CAWSTGAFLEGTIYF
TGTGCCTGGAGTACAGGGGCCTTTCTTGAGGGCACCATATATTTT
>TRBJ2-7|NA|NA|TRBV18
CASSPDRPLSYEQYF
TGTGCCAGCTCACCAGACAGGCCGCTCTCCTACGAGCAGTACTTC
>TRBJ2-7|NA|few|TRBV6-5
CASTQGGEQYF
TGTGCCAGCACCCAGGGAGGCGAGCAGTACTTC
>TRBJ1-1|NA|NA|TRBV5-4
CASSYRRERNTEAFF
TGTGCCAGCAGCTATAGGCGTGAGCGAAACACTGAAGCTTTCTTT
>TRBJ2-3|NA|few|TRBV9
CASSVAGGTAGDTQYF
TGTGCCAGCAGCGTAGCGGGGGGGACAGCAGGAGATACGCAGTATTTT
>TRBJ1-1|NA|NA|TRBV6-6
CASSHGGRTEAFF
TGTGCCAGCAGCCACGGGGGTCGGACTGAAGCTTTCTTT
>TRBJ2-7|NA|NA|TRBV5-1
CASSFYSLDAPLLSGEQYF
TGCGCCAGCAGCTTCTACTCCCTTGACGCCCCACTCCTCTCAGGCGAGCAGTACTTC
>TRBJ2-3|NA|few|TRBV5-1
CASSNALVGTDTQYF
TGCGCCAGCAGCAACGCGTTGGTTGGCACAGATACGCAGTATTTT
>TRBJ1-1|NA|NA|TRBV2
CASSEYGFEAFF
TGTGCCAGCAGTGAATACGGGTTTGAAGCTTTCTTT
>TRBJ2-3|NA|NA|TRBV6-4
CASSRGSGSGTDTQYF
TGTGCCAGCAGCAGGGGCAGTGGTAGTGGCACAGATACGCAGTATTTT
>TRBJ2-1|TRBD1|NA|TRBV7-9
CASSLSLGGTGQNNEQFF
TGTGCCAGCAGCTTAAGCCTCGGCGGGACAGGGCAGAACAATGAGCAGTTCTTC
>TRBJ1-6|NA|NA|TRBV19
CASGPRRENSPLHF
TGTGCCAGTGGGCCCCGCAGGGAAAATTCACCCCTCCACTTT
>TRBJ2-7|NA|NA|TRBV30
CAWTTGAYEQYF
TGTGCCTGGACGACGGGGGCCTACGAGCAGTACTTC
>TRBJ2-1|NA|few|TRBV6-1
CASSDPGGVMNEQFF
TGTGCCAGCAGTGACCCGGGCGGGGTGATGAATGAGCAGTTCTTC
>TRBJ2-2|NA|once|TRBV19
CASSIGVGGPTGELFF
TGTGCCAGTAGTATAGGGGTCGGGGGGCCCACCGGGGAGCTGTTTTTT
>TRBJ1-2|NA|NA|TRBV7-9
CSSSLDGEGDYGYTF
TGTTCCAGCAGCTTAGATGGGGAGGGTGACTATGGCTACACCTTC
>TRBJ2-3|TRBD1|NA|TRBV9
CASSVEGPGQSTDTQYF
TGTGCCAGCAGCGTAGAGGGGCCGGGACAGAGCACAGATACGCAGTATTTT
>TRBJ2-3|TRBD2|NA|TRBV30
CAWSPGLAADTQYF
TGTGCCTGGAGCCCCGGGCTAGCGGCAGATACGCAATATTTT
>TRBJ2-6|NA|NA|TRBV27
CASRQTRFSGANGLTF
TGTGCCAGCAGGCAAACACGGTTCTCTGGGGCCAACGGCCTGACTTTC
>TRBJ2-1|NA|NA|TRBV7-9
CASSPVRGIPYNEQFF
TGTGCCAGCAGCCCCGTGAGAGGGATCCCCTACAATGAGCAGTTCTTC
>TRBJ1-2|TRBD1|NA|TRBV19
CASRGQISYGYTF
TGTGCCAGTAGGGGACAGATCTCGTATGGCTACACCTTC
>TRBJ1-1|TRBD1|NA|TRBV19
CASTRHRGRTEAFF
TGTGCCAGTACCCGACACAGGGGTCGGACTGAAGCTTTCTTT
>TRBJ1-3|TRBD1|NA|TRBV30
CAWSVKPGQGGNTIYF
TGTGCCTGGAGTGTGAAGCCCGGACAGGGTGGAAACACCATATATTTT
>TRBJ1-2|TRBD1|NA|TRBV19
CASSSRQGANYGYTF
TGTGCCAGTAGTTCTCGACAGGGGGCAAACTATGGCTACACCTTC
>TRBJ1-1|TRBD1|NA|TRBV7-9
CASRSTGGITEAFF
TGTGCCAGCAGATCGACAGGGGGTATCACTGAAGCTTTCTTT
>TRBJ1-1|TRBD1|few|TRBV19
CASSFRESTGAEAFF
TGTGCCAGTAGCTTCAGGGAATCTACAGGGGCTGAAGCTTTCTTT
>TRBJ2-7|TRBD2|NA|TRBV29-1
CSVLPGLASHEQYF
TGCAGCGTTCTACCTGGACTAGCCTCCCACGAGCAGTACTTC
>TRBJ1-2|NA|NA|TRBV19
CASSIVAGIYGYTF
TGTGCCAGTAGTATAGTGGCAGGGATCTATGGCTACACCTTC
>TRBJ1-1|TRBD1|few|TRBV28
CASTGGGAEAFF
TGTGCCAGCACAGGGGGAGGAGCTGAAGCTTTCTTT